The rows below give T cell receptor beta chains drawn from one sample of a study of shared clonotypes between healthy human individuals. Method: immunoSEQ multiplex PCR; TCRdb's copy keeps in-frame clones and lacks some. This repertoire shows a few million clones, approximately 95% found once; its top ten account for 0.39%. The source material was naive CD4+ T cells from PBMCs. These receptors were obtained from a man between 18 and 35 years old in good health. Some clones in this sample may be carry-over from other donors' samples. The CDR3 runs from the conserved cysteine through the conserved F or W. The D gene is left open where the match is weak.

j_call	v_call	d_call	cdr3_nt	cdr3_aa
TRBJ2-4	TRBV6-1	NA	TGTGCCAGCGGACCCAGGGACTTAGCCAAAAACATTCAGTACTTC	CASGPRDLAKNIQYF
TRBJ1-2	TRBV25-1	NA	TGTGCCAGCAGTGCCCCCCGGACGGCCCCTAGAGGCTACACCTTC	CASSAPRTAPRGYTF
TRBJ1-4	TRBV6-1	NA	TGTGCCAGCAGTGAAGTCGGTCAGGAAAAACTGTTTTTT	CASSEVGQEKLFF
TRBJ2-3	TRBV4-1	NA	TGCGCCAGCAGCCGAGACCGAACCAGTAGAGATACGCAGTATTTT	CASSRDRTSRDTQYF
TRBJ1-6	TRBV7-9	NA	TGTGCCAGCAGCTTAGACGGGGCCTATAATTCACCCCTCCACTTT	CASSLDGAYNSPLHF
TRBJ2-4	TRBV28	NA	TGTGCCAGCAGTCCCCCCCGGGGGGCGGCCAAAAACATTCAGTACTTC	CASSPPRGAAKNIQYF
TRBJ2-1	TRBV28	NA	TGTGCCAGCAGTTTACGAGGGAGCTCCTACAATGAGCAGTTCTTC	CASSLRGSSYNEQFF
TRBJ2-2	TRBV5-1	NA	TGCGCCAGCAGCCCCTGGGGGGGGGCCAGCGGGAACACCGGGGAGCTGTTTTTT	CASSPWGGASGNTGELFF
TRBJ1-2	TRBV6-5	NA	TGTGCCAGCAGTTGGCTCCGGGATAGTGGCTACACCTTC	CASSWLRDSGYTF
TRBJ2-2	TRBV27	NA	TGTGCCAGCAGTTCCCCCATGCCAGGGAAGGGCGGGGAGCTGTTTTTT	CASSSPMPGKGGELFF
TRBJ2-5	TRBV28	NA	TGTGCCAGCAGGGCCGGGGGCGCGGGGGAGACCCAGTACTTC	CASRAGGAGETQYF
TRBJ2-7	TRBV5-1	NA	TGCGCCAGCAGCTTGGAGCGGGCCGCCTACGAGCAGTACTTC	CASSLERAAYEQYF
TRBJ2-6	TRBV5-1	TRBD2	TGCGCCAGCAGCGAAGAGCCGGGAGGGCGGGTTTTTGGGGCCAACGTCCTGACTTTC	CASSEEPGGRVFGANVLTF
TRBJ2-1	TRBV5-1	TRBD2	TGCGCCAGCAGCCCGGGACTAGCGGGGTACTACAATGAGCAGTTCTTC	CASSPGLAGYYNEQFF
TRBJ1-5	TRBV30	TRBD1	TGTGCCTGGAGTGTACAGGGGATGGAGCCCCAGCATTTT	CAWSVQGMEPQHF
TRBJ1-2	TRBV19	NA	TGTGCCAGTAGCCTCAGGGCAAACTATGGCTACACCTTC	CASSLRANYGYTF
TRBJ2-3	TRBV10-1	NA	TGCGCCAGCAGTGTCCCTTTAAGACAGGGAGGTACAGATACGCAGTATTTT	CASSVPLRQGGTDTQYF
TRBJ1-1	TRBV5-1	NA	TGCGCCAGCAGCTTTACCTCCCGGGGGGACACTGAAGCTTTCTTT	CASSFTSRGDTEAFF
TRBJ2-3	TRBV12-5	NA	TGTGCTAGTGGTTTGCCCTCTGAGCGGCACACAGATACGCAGTATTTT	CASGLPSERHTDTQYF
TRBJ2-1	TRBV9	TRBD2	TGTGCCAGCAGCAGACGACTAGCGGGAGCAGGGAATGAGCAGTTCTTC	CASSRRLAGAGNEQFF
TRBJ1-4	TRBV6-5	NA	TGTGCCAGCAGTCGGGGAACTAATGAAAAACTGTTTTTT	CASSRGTNEKLFF
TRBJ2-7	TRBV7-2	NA	TGTGCCAGCAGCTCCGGCGCTAGCCCCTACGAGCAGTACTTC	CASSSGASPYEQYF
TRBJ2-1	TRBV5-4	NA	TGTGCCAGCAGCTCCCTGTACCAGAAGGGAGTGTGGGTCTTC	CASSSLYQKGVWVF
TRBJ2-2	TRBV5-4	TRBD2	TGTGCCAGCAGCTTGAATTTGACTAGCGGGAGGGCCGGGGAGCTGTTTTTT	CASSLNLTSGRAGELFF
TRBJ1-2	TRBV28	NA	TGTGCCAGCAGTTATACAGGGTCTCGAGGCTACACCTTC	CASSYTGSRGYTF
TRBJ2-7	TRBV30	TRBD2	TGTGCCTGGAGTGGACCGGGGACTAGCGGGGGCTACGAGCAGTACTTC	CAWSGPGTSGGYEQYF
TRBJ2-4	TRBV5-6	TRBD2	TGTGCCAGCAGCCGGACTAGTCCCCTTGTTCTAGCCAAAAACATTCAGTACTTC	CASSRTSPLVLAKNIQYF
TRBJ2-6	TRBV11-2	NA	TGTGCCAGCAGGTCAGGTCCACGGCCCTTCTCTGGGGCCAACGTCCTGACTTTC	CASRSGPRPFSGANVLTF
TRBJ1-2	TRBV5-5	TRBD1	TGTGCCAGCAGCGGTGGACAGGGGGCCAACTATGGCTACACCTTC	CASSGGQGANYGYTF
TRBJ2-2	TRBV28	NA	TGTGCCAGCGGCGACACCGGGGAGCTGTTTTTT	CASGDTGELFF